The next 9 T cell receptor beta chains were all read from a single sample in a study of OX40 agonist ivuxolimab in advanced cancers. Clones were read by immunoSEQ multiplex PCR, and TCRdb kept only the in-frame ones, dropping some. The sample has approximately 60,000 clones, approximately 80% seen once. The material was CD4+ or CD8+ T cells sorted from blood, obtained in a trial of the OX40 agonist ivuxolimab. The receptors were sampled from an adult with an advanced solid tumor such as melanoma, head and neck, liver or kidney cancer.

The chain joins TRBV6-6 to TRBJ2-1; TRBD2 agrees at 12 bases. Unmatched junction bases numbered 7, after V lost 2 bases and J lost 8 bases. Germline assignment: CDR1 MNHNY and CDR2 SVGAGI (reference sequence). The CDR3 runs 16 residues. The CDR3 loop is CASSYGLAGSRDEQFF. In DNA, the CDR3 is TGTGCCAGCAGTTACGGACTAGCGGGGTCCAGGGATGAGCAGTTCTTC.

With regard to this clone: This sample also contains other DNA sequences that code for the same CDR3. J is TRBJ2-7 and V is TRBV10-2, with D maybe TRBD1 (6 bases). The CDR3 has 13 residues. V was trimmed by 6 bases and J by 4 bases, leaving 13 bases between them. CDR1 is WSHSY and CDR2 is SAAADI in the germline V gene. Here the CDR3 DNA reads TGCGCCAGCAGCTCCGGGACAAATTACGAGCAGTACTTC. Translated, it gives CASSSGTNYEQYF.

The table lists this clone with a few counts. The chain uses TRBV2 and TRBJ2-5; tentatively, D is TRBD1 (5 bases). Trimming cost V 4 bases and J 2 bases, with 11 bases left between them. Germline CDR1 and CDR2: SNHLY and FYNNEI. The CDR3 has 14 residues. The CDR3 DNA follows: TGTGCCAGCAGTGTACCTGGGGCGCAAGAGACCCAGTACTTC. Amino acid sequence: CASSVPGAQETQYF.

J is TRBJ1-6 and V is TRBV6-1; unclear D gene. V lost 0 bases, J lost 9 bases, and 12 bases lay in between. The CDR3 has 15 residues. The germline CDR1 and CDR2 sequences are MNHNS and SASEGT. The CDR3 nucleotides read TGTGCCAGCAGTGAAGCAACCAGGTTAATTTCACCCCTCCACTTT. Protein product: CASSEATRLISPLHF.

Concerning this clone itself: This sample also contains other DNA sequences that code for the same CDR3. This chain connects TRBV10-2 to TRBJ1-6; 10 nucleotides align to TRBD1. Germline CDR1 WSHSY, CDR2 SAAADI. This CDR3 has 13 residues. V dropped 9 bases and J dropped 6; count of bases not matched to a gene: 2. As DNA, the CDR3 is TGCGCCAGTAGGGACAGGGGTAATTCACCCCTCCACTTT. Residues: CASRDRGNSPLHF.

The chain joins TRBV5-1 to TRBJ1-1, with a tentative D call TRBD1 (5 bases). This CDR3 has 13 residues. Looked up from germline, CDR1 is SGHRS and CDR2 is YFSETQ. V lost 4 bases and J 4 bases, leaving 11 bases between the germline ends. The CDR3 loop is CASSGGTTTEAFF. DNA of the CDR3: TGCGCCAGCAGCGGAGGGACGACCACTGAAGCTTTCTTT.

The chain is built from TRBV6-6 and TRBJ2-7, with D possibly being TRBD2 (5 bases). Per germline, CDR1 MNHNY and CDR2 SVGAGI (reference sequence). Trimming cost V 6 bases and J 0 bases, with 9 bases left between them. The CDR3 has 13 amino acids. The CDR3: CASSREGSYEQYF. The DNA for the CDR3 is TGTGCCAGCAGCCGCGAGGGCTCCTACGAGCAGTACTTC.

The chain carries TRBV18 and TRBJ1-3, with D unresolved. The CDR3 sequence is 13 residues long. The germline CDR1 and CDR2 sequences are KGHSH and LQKENI. The V end lost 5 bases, the J end lost 0 bases, and 5 bases lay between the germline ends. The CDR3 nucleotides read TGTGCCAGCTCAAGAAACTCTGGAAACACCATATATTTT. Protein: CASSRNSGNTIYF.

The V call is TRBV4-1, the J call TRBJ2-7; a possible D gene is TRBD2 (7 bases). This CDR3 is built from 15 residues. Trimming took off 0 bases at V and 3 bases at J, with 12 bases between the two ends. The germline V gene encodes CDR1 MGHRA and CDR2 YSYEKL. This chain's CDR3 is CASSQDPGGLYEQYF. Here the CDR3 DNA reads TGCGCCAGCAGCCAAGATCCGGGGGGCCTCTACGAGCAGTACTTC.